Sequencing of this TCR beta chain was carried out in a study of response to subunit inactivated influenza vaccine. Study-wide results and caveats: Each seasonal flu vaccination may recruit only limited new T cells, authors suggested.

For this clonotype: Its target is not known.

MiXCR, run by TCRdb on the RT-PCR reads, gives a single entry per CDR3 protein. The table has 650,000 to 800,000 distinct CDR3 sequences, around a sixth seen once. J lost 4 bases, V lost 6 bases, and 10 bases had no gene match. The CDR3 runs to 15 residues. The J gene is TRBJ2-7, the V gene TRBV12-3 or TRBV12-4; 9 bases are shared with TRBD2. The specimen comprised PBMCs from blood, sampled around 5 days after vaccination. The source is a man aged 45-65 years who received an inactivated influenza vaccine. The DNA for the CDR3 is TGTGCCAGCAGATATGGACTAGCGCACGGGTACGAGCAGTACTTC. It translates to CASRYGLAHGYEQYF.